The 7 T cell receptor beta chains given below trace back to one sample, sequenced in a study of blood T cell repertoires in COVID-19 (dated by TCRdb to about 2020). Libraries were made using the immunoSEQ multiplex PCR assay. The table was pulled from immuneACCESS by TCRdb, which kept in-frame rearrangements only. Such tables lose some clones; where checked, under half of the loss comes from unresolved V genes, and the rest has no known cause. Within this sample are approximately 300,000 clones, with under 90% of them counted one time only. Roughly 5% of the sample rests with the top ten. Sample: PBMCs or T cells enriched from blood (not recorded which). The receptor set was obtained from a man aged 55 to 70 who had recovered from COVID-19.

The chain recombines TRBV30 with TRBJ2-7, with D possibly matching TRBD1 (5 bases). This CDR3 has 13 amino acids. Trimming stripped 2 bases from V and 2 bases from J, with 10 bases between. Germline assignment: CDR1 GTSNPN and CDR2 SVGIG (reference sequence). The CDR3 here is CAWSRQGPYEQYF. CDR3 coding DNA: TGTGCCTGGAGTAGGCAGGGTCCCTACGAGCAGTACTTC.

CDR3 nucleotides: TGTGCCAGCAGTCCTCAGGGATATCCTGAAGCTTTCTTT. It specifies CASSPQGYPEAFF. The chain couples TRBV28 to TRBJ1-1; TRBD1 might be the D (5 bases). The germline CDR1 and CDR2 sequences are MDHEN and SYDVKM. Trimming shortened V by 5 bases and J by 6 bases, and 13 bases separated the two germline ends. The CDR3 runs to 13 residues. Combining the CDR3 with reference TRBV28 and TRBJ1-1 gives the whole variable domain DVKVTQSSRYLVKRTGEKVFLECVQDMDHENMFWYRQDPGLGLRLIYFSYDVKMKEKGDIPEGYSVSREKKERFSLILESASTNQTSMYLCASSPQGYPEAFFGQGTRLTVV.

This chain connects TRBV11-2 to TRBJ2-2; TRBD2 aligns across 13 bases. The CDR3 totals 17 residues. Germline-derived CDR1 and CDR2 are SGHAT and FQNNGV. The V segment lost 5 bases and the J segment 1 base; nucleotides outside the gene matches: 4. CDR3 protein: CASSLRLAGGNTGELFF. The CDR3 nucleotides read TGTGCCAGCAGCCTAAGACTAGCGGGAGGGAACACCGGGGAGCTGTTTTTT.

The chain links TRBV29-1 to TRBJ2-7, with 7 positions matching TRBD2. Germline V lookup: CDR1 SQVTM, CDR2 ANQGSEA. Trimming removed 4 bases from V and 1 base from J; junction bases left unmatched: 4. The CDR3 is 13 amino acids. Here the CDR3 reads CSVGGSRSYEQYF. CDR3 nucleotides: TGCAGCGTTGGCGGGAGTAGGTCCTACGAGCAGTACTTC.

V is TRBV30 and J is TRBJ2-1, with D possibly being TRBD2 (5 bases). The germline V gene has CDR1 GTSNPN and CDR2 SVGIG (reference sequence). The length of the CDR3 is 12 residues. V was clipped by 2 bases and J by 9 bases, with 11 bases between them. The CDR3 protein is CAWSPRSGEQFF. The CDR3 DNA reads TGTGCCTGGAGTCCCCGGAGCGGTGAGCAGTTCTTC.

V gene TRBV9 combines with J gene TRBJ2-1, with 13 bases fitting TRBD2. The CDR3 is 16 amino acids. Germline V CDR1 and CDR2: SGDLS, YYNGEE. The V segment lost 3 bases and the J segment 8 bases; nucleotides outside the gene matches: 8. CDR3 nucleotides: TGTGCCAGCAGCGCCGTTTGGACTAGCGGGGGTGATGAGCAGTTCTTC. It encodes CASSAVWTSGGDEQFF.

The chain uses TRBV5-1 and TRBJ2-7, with 12 bases that match TRBD2. V was clipped by 4 bases and J by 4 bases; unmatched bases: 18. The germline V gene has CDR1 SGHRS and CDR2 YFSETQ. The length of the CDR3 is 19 residues. The CDR3 region is CASSPRTGRPGLAGYEQYF. For the CDR3, the DNA is TGCGCCAGCAGCCCCCGGACAGGGCGACCGGGACTAGCGGGTTACGAGCAGTACTTC.